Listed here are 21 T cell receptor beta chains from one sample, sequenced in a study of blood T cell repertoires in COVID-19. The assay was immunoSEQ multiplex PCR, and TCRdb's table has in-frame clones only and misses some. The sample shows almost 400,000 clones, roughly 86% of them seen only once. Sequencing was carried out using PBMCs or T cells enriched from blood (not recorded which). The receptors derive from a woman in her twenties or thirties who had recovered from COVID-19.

The CDR3 sequence: CASGQMGHAGRYGYTF. In DNA form, the CDR3 reads TGCGCCAGCGGACAGATGGGGCACGCTGGGAGATATGGCTACACCTTC. The V and J genes are TRBV5-1 and TRBJ1-2; a weak D match, TRBD1 (6 bases). The CDR3 contains 16 residues. Germline V CDR1 and CDR2: SGHRS, YFSETQ. Between the trimmed V and J ends, which lost 7 bases and 5 bases, there was a span of 24 bases.

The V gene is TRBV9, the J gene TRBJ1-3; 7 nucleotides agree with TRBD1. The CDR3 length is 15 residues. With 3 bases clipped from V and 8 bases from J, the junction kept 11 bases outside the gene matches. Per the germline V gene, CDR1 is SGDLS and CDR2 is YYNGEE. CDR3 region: CASSARDSRSDTIYF. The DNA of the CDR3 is TGTGCCAGCAGCGCCAGGGACAGCCGTTCGGACACCATATATTTT.

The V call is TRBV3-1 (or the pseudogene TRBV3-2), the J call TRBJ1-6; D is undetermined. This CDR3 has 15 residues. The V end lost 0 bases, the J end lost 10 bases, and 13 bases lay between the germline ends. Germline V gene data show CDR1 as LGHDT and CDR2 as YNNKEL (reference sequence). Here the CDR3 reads CASSQDVTTGSPLHF. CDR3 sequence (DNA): TGTGCCAGCAGCCAAGATGTCACGACGGGGTCACCCCTCCACTTT.

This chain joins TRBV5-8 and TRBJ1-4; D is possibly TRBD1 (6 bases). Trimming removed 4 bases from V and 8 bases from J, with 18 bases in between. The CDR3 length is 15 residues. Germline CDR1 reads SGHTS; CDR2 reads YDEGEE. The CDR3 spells CASSRGGWGKEKLFF. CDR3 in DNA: TGTGCCAGCAGCAGGGGGGGTTGGGGAAAGGAAAAACTGTTTTTT.

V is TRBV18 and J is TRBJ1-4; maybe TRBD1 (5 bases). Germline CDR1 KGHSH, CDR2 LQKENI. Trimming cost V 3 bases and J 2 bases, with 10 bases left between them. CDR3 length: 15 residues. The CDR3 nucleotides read TGTGCCAGCTCACCTCAGCGGGGGACTAATGAAAAACTGTTTTTT. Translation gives CASSPQRGTNEKLFF.

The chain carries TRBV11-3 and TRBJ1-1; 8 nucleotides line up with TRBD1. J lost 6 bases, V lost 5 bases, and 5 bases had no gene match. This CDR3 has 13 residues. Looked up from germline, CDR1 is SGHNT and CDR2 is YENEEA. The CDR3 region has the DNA TGTGCCAGCAGCCCAGGGGGCGACGCTGAAGCTTTCTTT. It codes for CASSPGGDAEAFF.

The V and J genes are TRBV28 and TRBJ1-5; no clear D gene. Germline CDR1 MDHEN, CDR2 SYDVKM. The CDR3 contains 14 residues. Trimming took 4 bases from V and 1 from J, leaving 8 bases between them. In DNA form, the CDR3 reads TGTGCCAGCAGTTACCAGATCAGCAATCAGCCCCAGCATTTT. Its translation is CASSYQISNQPQHF. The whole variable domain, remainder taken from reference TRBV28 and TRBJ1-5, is DVKVTQSSRYLVKRTGEKVFLECVQDMDHENMFWYRQDPGLGLRLIYFSYDVKMKEKGDIPEGYSVSREKKERFSLILESASTNQTSMYLCASSYQISNQPQHFGDGTRLSIL.

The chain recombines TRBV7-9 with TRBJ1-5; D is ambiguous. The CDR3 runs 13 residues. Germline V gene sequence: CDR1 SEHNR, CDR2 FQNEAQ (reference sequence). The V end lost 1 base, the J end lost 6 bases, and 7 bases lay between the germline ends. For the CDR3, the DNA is TGTGCCAGCAGCTTAGGGGGAGTTCAGCCCCAGCATTTT. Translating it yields CASSLGGVQPQHF.

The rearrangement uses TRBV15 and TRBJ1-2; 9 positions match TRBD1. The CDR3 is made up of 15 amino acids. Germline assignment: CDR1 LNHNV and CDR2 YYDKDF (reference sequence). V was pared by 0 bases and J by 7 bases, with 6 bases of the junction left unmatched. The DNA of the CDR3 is TGTGCCACCAGCAGAGATTTGGGACAGGGCTTTGGCTACACCTTC. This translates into CATSRDLGQGFGYTF.

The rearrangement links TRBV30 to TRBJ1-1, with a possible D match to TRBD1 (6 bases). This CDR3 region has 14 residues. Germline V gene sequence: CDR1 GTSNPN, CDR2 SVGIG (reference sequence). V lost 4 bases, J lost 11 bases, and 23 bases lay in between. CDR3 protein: CAWTPGMRGTSAFF. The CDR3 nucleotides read TGTGCCTGGACCCCCGGAATGAGGGGGACATCGGCTTTCTTT.

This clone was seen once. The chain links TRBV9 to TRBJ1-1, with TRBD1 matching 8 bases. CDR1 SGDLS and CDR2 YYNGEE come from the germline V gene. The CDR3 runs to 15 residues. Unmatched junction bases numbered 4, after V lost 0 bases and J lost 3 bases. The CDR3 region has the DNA TGTGCCAGCAGCGTAGTGCGGACAGGGCACACTGAAGCTTTCTTT. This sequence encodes CASSVVRTGHTEAFF.

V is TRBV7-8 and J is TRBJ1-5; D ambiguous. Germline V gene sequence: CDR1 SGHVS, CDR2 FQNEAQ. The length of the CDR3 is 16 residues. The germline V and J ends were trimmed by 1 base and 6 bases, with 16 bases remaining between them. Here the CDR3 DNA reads TGTGCCAGCAGCTTAGGTTCAGGTCCTTTATCTCAGCCCCAGCATTTT. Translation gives CASSLGSGPLSQPQHF.

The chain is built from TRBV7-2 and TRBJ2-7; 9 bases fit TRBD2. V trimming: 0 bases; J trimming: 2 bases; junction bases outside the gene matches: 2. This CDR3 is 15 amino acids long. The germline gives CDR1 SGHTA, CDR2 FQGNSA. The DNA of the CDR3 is TGTGCCAGCAGCTTAGCTGGCGGGAGGGCCTACGAGCAGTACTTC. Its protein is CASSLAGGRAYEQYF.

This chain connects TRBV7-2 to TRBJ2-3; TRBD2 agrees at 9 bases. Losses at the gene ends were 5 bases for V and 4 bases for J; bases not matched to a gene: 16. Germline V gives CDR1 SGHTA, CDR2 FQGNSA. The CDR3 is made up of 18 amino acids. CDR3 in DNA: TGTGCCAGCAGCCCCTACGGGTTAGCGGGGGCAAGGGCAGATACGCAGTATTTT. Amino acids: CASSPYGLAGARADTQYF.

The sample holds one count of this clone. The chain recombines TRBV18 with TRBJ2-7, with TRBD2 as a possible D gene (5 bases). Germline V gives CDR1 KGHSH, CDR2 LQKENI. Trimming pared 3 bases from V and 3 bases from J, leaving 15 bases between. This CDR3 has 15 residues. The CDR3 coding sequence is TGTGCCAGCTCACCTGTTAGAGGGTCGGACTACGAGCAGTACTTC. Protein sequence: CASSPVRGSDYEQYF. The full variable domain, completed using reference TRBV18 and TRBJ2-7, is NAGVMQNPRHLVRRRGQEARLRCSPMKGHSHVYWYRQLPEEGLKFMVYLQKENIIDESGMPKERFSAEFPKEGPSILRIQQVVRGDSAAYFCASSPVRGSDYEQYFGPGTRLTVT.

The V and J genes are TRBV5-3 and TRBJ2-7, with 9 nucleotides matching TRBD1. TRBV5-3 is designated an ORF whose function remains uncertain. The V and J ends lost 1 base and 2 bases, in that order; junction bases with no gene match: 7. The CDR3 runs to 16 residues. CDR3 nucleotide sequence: TGTGCCAGAAGCTTGCTAATGGGACAGGGTCCCTACGAGCAGTACTTC. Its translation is CARSLLMGQGPYEQYF.

CDR3 residues: CASSFRGAIPDTQYF. CDR3 nucleotide sequence: TGTGCCAGCAGCTTCCGGGGGGCCATCCCAGATACGCAGTATTTT. V usage is TRBV7-3 and J usage is TRBJ2-3; the D gene is possibly TRBD2 (7 bases). Trimming shortened V by 3 bases and J by 4 bases, and 14 bases separated the two germline ends. The CDR3 length is 15 residues. CDR1 and CDR2 (germline): SGHTA, FQGTGA.

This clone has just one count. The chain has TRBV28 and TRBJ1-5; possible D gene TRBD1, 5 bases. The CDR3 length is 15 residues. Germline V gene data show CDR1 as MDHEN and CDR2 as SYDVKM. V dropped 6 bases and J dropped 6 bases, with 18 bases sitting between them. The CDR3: CASSKVLDTSQPQHF. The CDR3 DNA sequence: TGTGCCAGCAGCAAAGTTTTGGACACGAGTCAGCCCCAGCATTTT. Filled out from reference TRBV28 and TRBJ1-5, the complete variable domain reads DVKVTQSSRYLVKRTGEKVFLECVQDMDHENMFWYRQDPGLGLRLIYFSYDVKMKEKGDIPEGYSVSREKKERFSLILESASTNQTSMYLCASSKVLDTSQPQHFGDGTRLSIL.

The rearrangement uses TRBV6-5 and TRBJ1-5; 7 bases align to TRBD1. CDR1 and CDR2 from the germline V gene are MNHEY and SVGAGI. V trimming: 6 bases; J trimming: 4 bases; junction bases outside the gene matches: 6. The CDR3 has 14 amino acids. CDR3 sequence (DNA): TGTGCCAGCAGCCGACAGGGAATAAATCAGCCCCAGCATTTT. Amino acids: CASSRQGINQPQHF.

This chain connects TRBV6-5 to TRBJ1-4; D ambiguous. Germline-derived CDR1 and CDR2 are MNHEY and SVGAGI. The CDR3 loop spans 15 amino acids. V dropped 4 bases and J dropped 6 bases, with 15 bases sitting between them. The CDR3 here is CASSFLRRPDEKLFF. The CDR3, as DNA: TGTGCCAGCAGTTTCCTCAGGCGCCCGGATGAAAAACTGTTTTTT.

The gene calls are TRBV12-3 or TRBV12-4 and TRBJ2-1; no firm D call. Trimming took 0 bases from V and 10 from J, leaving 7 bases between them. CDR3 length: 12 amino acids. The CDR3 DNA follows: TGTGCCAGCAGTTTAGCTCTCCTGGAGCAGTTCTTC. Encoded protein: CASSLALLEQFF.